A single sample is the source of the 25 T cell receptor beta chains below, sequenced in a study of identical twins. One entry per CDR3 protein, called by TCRdb with MiXCR from the 5' RACE reads. The sample lists 450,000 to 650,000 distinct CDR3 sequences, nearly 15% occurring once. The sample was also reused in another study, on yellow fever vaccine responses in identical twins.

Sequenced input: CD4+ T cells sorted from blood. The source is a woman aged 18-29 years in good health.

Only a few counts were recorded for this clonotype. The chain links TRBV7-9 to TRBJ2-1; 14 bases match TRBD2. CDR1 and CDR2 (germline): SEHNR, FQNEAQ (reference sequence). Losses at the gene ends were 4 bases for V and 8 bases for J; bases not matched to a gene: 4. The CDR3 consists of 15 residues. This chain's CDR3 is CASSWGLAGEDEQFF. For the CDR3, the DNA is TGTGCCAGCAGCTGGGGACTAGCGGGGGAAGATGAGCAGTTCTTC.

This clonotype has only a few counts. The chain is built from TRBV4-1 and TRBJ2-1; 8 nucleotides align to TRBD1. This CDR3 comprises 14 residues. Germline V gene sequence: CDR1 MGHRA, CDR2 YSYEKL. After removal of 1 base from V and 8 bases from J, the junction contained 4 bases not matched to a gene. The CDR3 DNA reads as TGCGCCAGCAGCCAAGGACAGGGGCGGTATGAGCAGTTCTTC. It encodes CASSQGQGRYEQFF.

This clonotype came up a few times. The chain couples TRBV6-2 or TRBV6-3 to TRBJ2-6, with 8 bases that match TRBD2. The V segment lost 7 bases and the J segment 0 bases; nucleotides outside the gene matches: 8. The germline V gene has CDR1 MNHEY and CDR2 SVGEGT. The CDR3 spans 17 residues. The CDR3 here is CASNQGGGFSGANVLTF. CDR3 bases: TGTGCCAGCAACCAAGGCGGGGGGTTCTCTGGGGCCAACGTCCTGACTTTC.

As regards this clonotype: At one end the junction does not follow the germline gene, possibly because of a read error. V and J are TRBV5-1 and TRBJ2-1; perhaps TRBD1 as D (6 bases). CDR1 is SGHRS, CDR2 YFSETQ, per germline. The CDR3 has 15 amino acids. Here the CDR3 reads CASSLVQGSGNDQFF. The CDR3 DNA reads TGCGCCAGCAGCTTGGTGCAGGGGTCTGGCAATGATCAGTTCTTC. The whole variable domain, remainder taken from reference TRBV5-1 and TRBJ2-1, is KAGVTQTPRYLIKTRGQQVTLSCSPISGHRSVSWYQQTPGQGLQFLFEYFSETQRNKGNFPGRFSGRQFSNSRSEMNVSTLELGDSALYLCASSLVQGSGNDQFFGPGTRLTVL.

The chain couples TRBV15 to TRBJ1-1; unclear D gene. CDR1 and CDR2 (germline): LNHNV, YYDKDF (reference sequence). The V gene lost 0 bases and the J gene lost 7 bases, with 9 bases spanning the gap. CDR3 size: 13 residues. In DNA form, the CDR3 reads TGTGCCACCAGCAGAGATCCAGGTCTTGAAGCTTTCTTT. This codes for CATSRDPGLEAFF.

A word on this clonotype: This may arise from a read error, as a much more abundant clone is one base away. The V call is TRBV5-1, the J call TRBJ2-7, with TRBD2 as a possible D gene (5 bases). The germline V gene encodes CDR1 SGHRS and CDR2 YFSETQ. The CDR3 totals 14 residues. V was shortened by 0 bases and J by 9 bases, with 16 bases between the two germline ends. CDR3 sequence reads: CASSLVPGDNGQYF. In DNA form, the CDR3 reads TGCGCCAGCAGCTTGGTCCCCGGGGATAACGGGCAGTACTTC.

This sequence joins TRBV29-1 and TRBJ2-2; D perhaps matches TRBD2 (6 bases). This CDR3 is built from 15 residues. Trimming pared 6 bases from V and 3 bases from J, leaving 17 bases between. Germline V gene lookup returns CDR1 SQVTM and CDR2 ANQGSEA. CDR3 nucleotide sequence: TGCAGCGTCGTATCCGGGACTTCCTACACCGGGGAGCTGTTTTTT. Protein: CSVVSGTSYTGELFF.

This clonotype was seen ten or more times. The chain employs TRBV5-1 and TRBJ2-7; maybe TRBD2 (5 bases). CDR1 and CDR2 (germline): SGHRS, YFSETQ. The CDR3 is 14 residues long. V shed 2 bases and J shed 3 bases, with 12 bases lying between them. The CDR3 region has the DNA TGCGCCAGCAGCTTTAGGACTGGGAGCTACGAGCAGTACTTC. Translating it yields CASSFRTGSYEQYF.

This chain links TRBV6-2 or TRBV6-3 with TRBJ2-3; no clear D gene. The CDR3 spans 16 residues. Trimming stripped 1 base from V and 4 bases from J, with 15 bases between. Looked up from germline, CDR1 is MNHEY and CDR2 is SVGEGT. The CDR3 sequence is CASSYYPLISPDTQYF. CDR3 bases: TGTGCCAGCAGTTACTATCCACTTATCTCCCCAGATACGCAGTATTTT.

This clonotype was detected a few times. The V gene is TRBV12-3 or TRBV12-4, the J gene TRBJ2-3, with D possibly matching TRBD2 (6 bases). The ends were cut back, 6 bases at V and 4 bases at J, with 11 bases in the middle. The length of the CDR3 is 13 residues. Here the CDR3 DNA reads TGTGCCAGCAGACGGGGGAAGGCAGATACGCAGTATTTT. It encodes CASRRGKADTQYF.

This clonotype was seen a handful of times. V and J are TRBV5-4 and TRBJ2-1; 8 bases match TRBD2. The CDR3 has 15 amino acids. The J segment lost 6 bases and the V segment lost 5 bases, leaving 10 bases of the junction unmatched. Germline assignment: CDR1 SGHNT and CDR2 YYREEE (reference sequence). The CDR3 sequence is CASRTGTSYSNEQFF. The CDR3 DNA is TGTGCCAGCAGAACCGGGACTAGTTACTCCAATGAGCAGTTCTTC.

As to this clonotype: One junction end does not reproduce the germline sequence, and a read error may be involved. V is TRBV2 and J is TRBJ2-5, with D possibly TRBD1 on 5 matching bases. CDR3 length equals 15 residues. CDR1 SNHLY and CDR2 FYNNEI come from the germline V gene. In DNA, the CDR3 is TGTGCCAGCAGCGCTAACCTCGGACAAGCCGAGACCCAGAACTTC. This translates into CASSANLGQAETQNF.

The chain combines TRBV15 with TRBJ2-1; D might be TRBD1 (5 bases). CDR1 is LNHNV, CDR2 YYDKDF, per germline (reference sequence). Between the trimmed V and J ends, which lost 0 bases and 4 bases, there was a span of 10 bases. The CDR3 covers 15 residues. The CDR3 protein is CATSRDQGSYNEQFF. For the CDR3, the DNA is TGTGCCACCAGCAGAGATCAGGGCAGTTACAATGAGCAGTTCTTC.

The CDR3 nucleotides are TGTGCCAGCAGCTTAAGTCAGTTCTCCTACAATGAGCAGTTCTTC. Amino acid sequence: CASSLSQFSYNEQFF. The chain links TRBV7-9 to TRBJ2-1; D not resolved. Germline lookup yields CDR1 SEHNR and CDR2 FQNEAQ (reference sequence). Trimming removed 2 bases from V and 0 bases from J, with 8 bases in between. The length of the CDR3 is 15 residues.

This clonotype was counted only a few times. This rearrangement joins TRBV11-3 to TRBJ2-1; D is perhaps TRBD2 (6 bases). CDR3 length equals 15 residues. V shed 1 base and J shed 5 bases, with 12 bases lying between them. Germline V gene sequence: CDR1 SGHNT, CDR2 YENEEA. The CDR3 coding sequence is TGTGCCAGCAGCTTAGCCCGCGGGGAACACAATGAGCAGTTCTTC. Protein: CASSLARGEHNEQFF.

There are a few counts of this clonotype. The chain couples TRBV12-3 or TRBV12-4 to TRBJ2-1; 9 nucleotides match TRBD2. This CDR3 has 14 residues. Unmatched junction bases numbered 9, after V lost 3 bases and J lost 12 bases. The CDR3 region has the DNA TGTGCCAGCAGTTTTGGCGGGAGGGGGTCGGGGCAGTTCTTC. It is translated as CASSFGGRGSGQFF.

This clonotype has at least ten counts. In DNA, the CDR3 is TGTGCCAGCAGCTTTGGGCCAGACTCACCCCTCCACTTT. It encodes CASSFGPDSPLHF. V is TRBV7-9 and J is TRBJ1-6; the D is unclear. The CDR3 runs 13 residues. Looked up from germline, CDR1 is SEHNR and CDR2 is FQNEAQ (reference sequence). V shed 3 bases and J shed 10 bases, with 10 bases lying between them.

In its sample, this clonotype was seen a few times. The J gene is TRBJ2-5, the V gene TRBV14; a possible D gene is TRBD1 (6 bases). This CDR3 is built from 15 residues. The V end lost 6 bases, the J end lost 4 bases, and 18 bases lay between the germline ends. The germline CDR1 and CDR2 sequences are SGHDN and FVKESK. The CDR3 here is CASSPGQGNGETQYF. DNA of the CDR3: TGTGCCAGCAGTCCGGGGCAGGGGAACGGAGAGACCCAGTACTTC.

This clonotype showed up just a few times. The chain carries TRBV5-5 and TRBJ2-2; a weak D match, TRBD1 (6 bases). The CDR3 length is 16 residues. CDR1 and CDR2 (germline): SGHKS, YYEKEE (reference sequence). V was pared by 0 bases and J by 1 base, with 10 bases between. The CDR3 DNA reads as TGTGCCAGCAGCTTGGTGGCAGGGGAGAACACCGGGGAGCTGTTTTTT. The encoded protein is CASSLVAGENTGELFF.

The chain employs TRBV29-1 and TRBJ1-1, with a possible D match to TRBD1 (6 bases). V lost 7 bases, J lost 1 base, and 13 bases lay in between. The CDR3 has 13 amino acids. Germline V lookup: CDR1 SQVTM, CDR2 ANQGSEA. The CDR3 DNA sequence: TGCAGCGCCACCGGAGGGGGGAACACTGAAGCTTTCTTT. Translation: CSATGGGNTEAFF.

This clonotype was observed a few times. The chain has TRBV6-5 and TRBJ2-7; maybe TRBD2 (6 bases). Germline values: CDR1 MNHEY, CDR2 SVGAGI. This CDR3 has 14 residues. V was trimmed by 4 bases and J by 2 bases, leaving 12 bases between them. In nucleotides, the CDR3 is TGTGCCAGCAGTTTTGGGGGGAGTACCTACGAGCAGTACTTC. This gives the protein CASSFGGSTYEQYF.

In its sample, this clonotype was seen a few times. CDR3 loop: CASSPTPSSYNEQFF. The DNA of the CDR3 is TGTGCCAGCAGCCCCACACCGAGCTCCTACAATGAGCAGTTCTTC. The J gene is TRBJ2-1, the V gene TRBV11-2, with D unclear. This CDR3 has 15 residues. CDR1 and CDR2 (germline): SGHAT, FQNNGV. V lost 5 bases to trimming and J lost 0 bases, with 11 bases between them.

J is TRBJ2-7 and V is TRBV3-1, with D possibly matching TRBD2 (5 bases). CDR1 is LGHDT and CDR2 is YNNKEL in the germline V gene (reference sequence). V was cut by 4 bases and J by 1 base, with 11 bases left in between. The CDR3 length is 14 residues. Here the CDR3 reads CASSPSRRSYEQYF. CDR3 sequence (DNA): TGTGCCAGCAGCCCCTCGAGGAGGTCCTACGAGCAGTACTTC.

The genes are TRBV28 and TRBJ2-3; 12 nucleotides line up with TRBD2. The germline V gene encodes CDR1 MDHEN and CDR2 SYDVKM. V lost 6 bases to trimming and J lost 6 bases; unmatched junction nucleotides: 16. CDR3 length: 18 residues. The CDR3 nucleotides read TGTGCCAGCAGCCGTCGGTTGCTAGCGGGGGGGCCGGGGGATACGCAGTATTTT. Translating it yields CASSRRLLAGGPGDTQYF.

This clonotype was recorded a few times. The genes are TRBV5-6 and TRBJ2-5; D is perhaps TRBD1 (6 bases). Germline CDR1 reads SGHDT; CDR2 reads YYEEEE. V shed 5 bases and J shed 3 bases, with 14 bases lying between them. The CDR3 runs to 14 residues. The CDR3 reads CASSFRDIEETQYF. In nucleotides, the CDR3 is TGTGCCAGCAGTTTCCGGGACATAGAAGAGACCCAGTACTTC.